One and the same sample provided the 16 T cell receptor beta chains below, sequenced in a study of regulatory T cells in long-lasting Graves disease. Time point specified: persistent/refractory GD, antithyroid drugs over 5 years with positive TRAb. There was RNA extracted from PBMCs, and the TCR library was made from it. Arm-PCR with iRepertoire HTBI primers amplified the CDR3 regions for these TCR beta libraries. TCRdb reanalysed the multiplex PCR reads using MiXCR and keeps one entry per CDR3 protein. The data show around 450,000 distinct CDR3 sequences, about a fifth seen once. This specimen was peripheral blood mononuclear cells (PBMCs), taken when the disease was refractory, from a patient treated with antithyroid drugs. Source of these receptors: a female donor with Graves disease.

This clonotype was seen more than once but under ten times. CDR3: CASSLDLTGPNEKLFF. CDR3 nucleotides: TGTGCCAGCAGCTTAGATCTCACCGGGCCTAATGAAAAACTGTTTTTT. The chain links TRBV7-9 to TRBJ1-4; D is unclear. CDR1 is SEHNR, CDR2 FQNEAQ, per germline (reference sequence). The CDR3 loop spans 16 amino acids. Trimming removed 1 base at V and 3 bases at J, with 12 bases between.

There are a few counts of this clonotype. This chain links TRBV5-4 with TRBJ2-5; 7 nucleotides line up with TRBD1. Trimming at V came to 0 bases and at J to 5 bases, leaving 7 bases not matched to a gene. Germline assignment: CDR1 SGHNT and CDR2 YYREEE (reference sequence). The CDR3 has 15 residues. CDR3 protein: CASSLEGGGLETQYF. The CDR3 nucleotides are TGTGCCAGCAGCTTGGAAGGGGGCGGTTTGGAGACCCAGTACTTC.

This clonotype was seen repeatedly, ten times or more. The CDR3 sequence is CASSLRTASYEQYF. For the CDR3, the DNA is TGCGCCAGCAGCTTGCGGACAGCCTCATACGAGCAGTACTTC. The chain couples TRBV5-1 to TRBJ2-7; D may be TRBD1 (6 bases). Germline CDR1 reads SGHRS; CDR2 reads YFSETQ. CDR3 size: 14 residues. V was cut by 1 base and J by 4 bases, with 12 bases left in between.

This clonotype was counted only a few times. This sequence joins TRBV7-2 and TRBJ1-2; 7 bases match TRBD1. CDR3 length: 17 amino acids. J was trimmed by 0 bases and V by 4 bases; bases with no gene match: 11. Per germline, CDR1 SGHTA and CDR2 FQGNSA. CDR3 nucleotides: TGTGCCAGCAGCTCCCCTATCCGGACAGGAGCTAACTATGGCTACACCTTC. It codes for CASSSPIRTGANYGYTF. Full variable domain (rest looked up from reference TRBV7-2 and TRBJ1-2): GAGVSQSPSNKVTEKGKDVELRCDPISGHTALYWYRQSLGQGLEFLIYFQGNSAPDKSGLPSDRFSAERTGGSVSTLTIQRTQQEDSAVYLCASSSPIRTGANYGYTFGSGTRLTVV.

This clonotype was observed many times. The chain joins TRBV28 to TRBJ2-7; D call uncertain. CDR1 MDHEN and CDR2 SYDVKM come from the germline V gene. CDR3 length: 12 residues. Trimming shortened V by 4 bases and J by 3 bases, and 7 bases separated the two germline ends. CDR3 region: CASSWQNYEQYF. CDR3 coding DNA: TGTGCCAGCAGTTGGCAGAACTACGAGCAGTACTTC.

The chain has TRBV3-1 and TRBJ1-4, with unresolved D. CDR3 length equals 14 residues. Germline CDR1 and CDR2: LGHDT and YNNKEL (reference sequence). Trimming cost V 2 bases and J 5 bases, with 9 bases left between them. CDR3 protein: CASSQNRRNEKLFF. The CDR3 DNA sequence: TGTGCCAGCAGCCAAAATCGACGGAATGAAAAACTGTTTTTT.

This clonotype was found many times. The rearrangement joins TRBV25-1 to TRBJ2-5; no reliable D call. Trimming left V 3 bases short and J 1 base short, with 15 bases between. The CDR3 has 16 amino acids. CDR1 MGHDK and CDR2 SYGVNS come from the germline V gene. CDR3 nucleotide sequence: TGTGCCAGCAGTGACTTCGCTGTGGCCGGCCAAGAGACCCAGTACTTC. Translated, it gives CASSDFAVAGQETQYF.

The chain has TRBV7-9 and TRBJ1-1; D ambiguous. The CDR3 runs to 12 residues. From germline, CDR1 is SEHNR and CDR2 FQNEAQ (reference sequence). V gave up 5 bases and J gave up 7 bases, with 11 bases separating them. CDR3 in amino acids: CASSRGLFEAFF. The CDR3 nucleotides read TGTGCCAGCAGCCGCGGACTGTTTGAAGCTTTCTTT.

The table lists this clonotype with many counts. This chain uses TRBV28 with TRBJ2-4; 9 bases are a match to TRBD1. This CDR3 is 16 amino acids long. CDR1 MDHEN and CDR2 SYDVKM come from the germline V gene. The trim removed 3 bases at V and 1 base at J, leaving 4 bases unmatched. CDR3 in amino acids: CASSFSDRGAKNIQYF. The CDR3 nucleotides read TGTGCCAGCAGTTTCTCGGACAGGGGCGCCAAAAACATTCAGTACTTC.

V usage is TRBV20-1 and J usage is TRBJ2-7, with D perhaps given as TRBD1 or TRBD2 (7 bases each). The V gene's germline CDR1 is DFQATT and CDR2 SNEGSKA (reference sequence). Trimming left V 5 bases short and J 9 bases short, with 26 bases between. This CDR3 is 15 amino acids long. CDR3 coding DNA: TGCAGTGCTGGAGGGGGGGAGGGGGCGATTCGTGGGCAGTACTTC. It is translated as CSAGGGEGAIRGQYF.

This clonotype was counted ten times or more. This rearrangement joins TRBV20-1 to TRBJ1-2; weak D call: TRBD1 (6 bases). Germline loops: CDR1 DFQATT, CDR2 SNEGSKA (reference sequence). Trimming left V 6 bases short and J 4 bases short, with 12 bases between. The CDR3 runs 12 residues. CDR3 bases: TGCAGTGCCACGGACAGAGTCTATGGCTACACCTTC. Translated: CSATDRVYGYTF.

This clonotype was observed a few times. CDR3: CASSLETVGYGYTF. The CDR3 DNA reads as TGCGCCAGCAGCTTGGAAACCGTGGGCTATGGCTACACCTTC. V is TRBV5-1 and J is TRBJ1-2, with unresolved D. CDR3 length equals 14 residues. Trimming took 0 bases from V and 4 from J, leaving 10 bases between them. Per germline, CDR1 SGHRS and CDR2 YFSETQ.

This chain uses TRBV5-1 with TRBJ2-5; 9 nucleotides align to TRBD1. The germline CDR1 and CDR2 sequences are SGHRS and YFSETQ. This CDR3 comprises 16 residues. V dropped 4 bases and J dropped 5; count of bases not matched to a gene: 12. The CDR3 DNA reads as TGCGCCAGCAGCCTAGCCGGGACAGGGTTTGGGGAGACCCAGTACTTC. Translating it yields CASSLAGTGFGETQYF.

The chain uses TRBV14 and TRBJ1-5; perhaps TRBD1 as D (6 bases). With 3 bases removed from V and 3 bases from J, the gap between germline ends came to 9 bases. The germline V gene encodes CDR1 SGHDN and CDR2 FVKESK. CDR3 size: 14 residues. This CDR3 is CASSQYRDNQPQHF. CDR3 sequence (DNA): TGTGCCAGCAGCCAGTACAGGGACAATCAGCCCCAGCATTTT.

This sequence joins TRBV5-4 and TRBJ1-1; D might be TRBD1 (5 bases). Germline V gives CDR1 SGHNT, CDR2 YYREEE (reference sequence). The CDR3 has 14 amino acids. The V gene lost 4 bases and the J gene lost 4 bases, with 14 bases spanning the gap. CDR3 in DNA: TGTGCCAGCAGCCGCTGGGCTGGGGCCACTGAAGCTTTCTTT. Residues: CASSRWAGATEAFF.

This clonotype was picked up many times. The chain recombines TRBV24-1 with TRBJ1-2; D uncertain. Trimming cost V 0 bases and J 0 bases, with 4 bases left between them. The germline V gene encodes CDR1 KGHDR and CDR2 SFDVKD. The CDR3 consists of 14 residues. In nucleotides, the CDR3 is TGTGCCACCAGTGATTTGGCAACTAACTATGGCTACACCTTC. Translated: CATSDLATNYGYTF.